The rows below give T cell receptor beta chains drawn from one sample of a study of CD8+ T cells in alopecia areata. The protocol was immunoSEQ multiplex PCR, while the TCRdb copy is restricted to in-frame clones and leaves out a portion. The sample lists approximately 180,000 clones; roughly 50% were seen once. Source: CD8+ T cells sorted from blood, taken at week 24, from a patient treated with tofacitinib. The receptors here all came from a human donor with alopecia areata. CDR3s include the opening cysteine and the closing phenylalanine or tryptophan. The D gene is left open where the match is weak. Not every row has a clone size; where given, it reads once, few, many or a size class.

CDR3nt: TGTGCCAGTAGTATGATTCATGGGGGCTCGGAGACCCAGTACTTC
CDR3aa: CASSMIHGGSETQYF
j_gene: TRBJ2-5
d_gene: NA
abundance: NA
v_gene: TRBV19

CDR3nt: TGTGCCAGCAGTTTAAGTAGCGGGGGGCCCACAGATACGCAGTATTTT
CDR3aa: CASSLSSGGPTDTQYF
j_gene: TRBJ2-3
d_gene: TRBD2
abundance: NA
v_gene: TRBV28

CDR3nt: TGTGCCAGCATGGGATACCAAGAGACCCAGTACTTC
CDR3aa: CASMGYQETQYF
j_gene: TRBJ2-5
d_gene: NA
abundance: few
v_gene: TRBV27

CDR3nt: TGTGCCAGCAGCAGTCCCCGGGGGAGGGACGGTGAGCAGTTCTTC
CDR3aa: CASSSPRGRDGEQFF
j_gene: TRBJ2-1
d_gene: NA
abundance: few
v_gene: TRBV21-1

CDR3nt: TGCGCCAGCAGCCCCGGACAGGGCAGGTGGAACACTGAAGCTTTCTTT
CDR3aa: CASSPGQGRWNTEAFF
j_gene: TRBJ1-1
d_gene: TRBD1
abundance: few
v_gene: TRBV5-1

CDR3nt: TGTGCCAGTAGCCACGGGACAGGGAACACTGAAGCTTTCTTT
CDR3aa: CASSHGTGNTEAFF
j_gene: TRBJ1-1
d_gene: TRBD1
abundance: few
v_gene: TRBV19

CDR3nt: TGTGCCTCGACCGGTGAGGGGAACACTGAAGCTTTCTTT
CDR3aa: CASTGEGNTEAFF
j_gene: TRBJ1-1
d_gene: NA
abundance: NA
v_gene: TRBV30

CDR3nt: TGTGCCAGCAGTGAGGCTAGCGGGGACAATGAGCAGTTCTTC
CDR3aa: CASSEASGDNEQFF
j_gene: TRBJ2-1
d_gene: TRBD2
abundance: NA
v_gene: TRBV2

CDR3nt: TGTGCCAGCAGCTTAGCCGACAGGTTGAAGGATACGCAGTATTTT
CDR3aa: CASSLADRLKDTQYF
j_gene: TRBJ2-3
d_gene: NA
abundance: once
v_gene: TRBV11-2

CDR3nt: TGTGCCATCAGTGAGCCCAGGACAGGGAACCACGAGCAGTACTTC
CDR3aa: CAISEPRTGNHEQYF
j_gene: TRBJ2-7
d_gene: TRBD1
abundance: few
v_gene: TRBV10-3

CDR3nt: TGTGCCAGCAGACCGGGGGGAGTAGACGAGCAGTACTTC
CDR3aa: CASRPGGVDEQYF
j_gene: TRBJ2-7
d_gene: TRBD2
abundance: NA
v_gene: TRBV5-6

CDR3nt: TGTGCCTCACGACAGGGTCACGGGGAGCTGTTTTTT
CDR3aa: CASRQGHGELFF
j_gene: TRBJ2-2
d_gene: TRBD1
abundance: NA
v_gene: TRBV30

CDR3nt: TGTGCCAGCAGTTTATCTGGGCCCGAAGAGACCCAGTACTTC
CDR3aa: CASSLSGPEETQYF
j_gene: TRBJ2-5
d_gene: NA
abundance: few
v_gene: TRBV27

CDR3nt: TGTGCCAGCACCTCAGGGGGTTCCGGCTATGGCTACACCTTC
CDR3aa: CASTSGGSGYGYTF
j_gene: TRBJ1-2
d_gene: TRBD1
abundance: few
v_gene: TRBV27

CDR3nt: TGTGCCAGCAGCTACTCAGGGAATACCGGGGAGCTGTTTTTT
CDR3aa: CASSYSGNTGELFF
j_gene: TRBJ2-2
d_gene: NA
abundance: NA
v_gene: TRBV6-5

CDR3nt: TGTGCCAGCAGCTTAGAGGTCGGGACAGTGGTTTCCCAGCCCCAGCATTTT
CDR3aa: CASSLEVGTVVSQPQHF
j_gene: TRBJ1-5
d_gene: TRBD1
abundance: NA
v_gene: TRBV7-2

CDR3nt: TGTGCCAGCAGCAAAGAGTCAGGCATAGCCAAAAACATTCAGTACTTC
CDR3aa: CASSKESGIAKNIQYF
j_gene: TRBJ2-4
d_gene: NA
abundance: NA
v_gene: TRBV21-1

CDR3nt: TGCGCCAGCAGCCAAGATCGCTTCGGGGGTCCAGAGCCCCAGCATTTT
CDR3aa: CASSQDRFGGPEPQHF
j_gene: TRBJ1-5
d_gene: NA
abundance: NA
v_gene: TRBV4-3

CDR3nt: TGTGCCCTAGACAGGGCCACCGAAGAAGCTTTCTTT
CDR3aa: CALDRATEEAFF
j_gene: TRBJ1-1
d_gene: TRBD1
abundance: NA
v_gene: TRBV30

CDR3nt: TGTGCCAGCAGCCTTACAGGGGGAACTGAAGCTTTCTTT
CDR3aa: CASSLTGGTEAFF
j_gene: TRBJ1-1
d_gene: TRBD1
abundance: NA
v_gene: TRBV6-5

CDR3nt: TGCAGCGTTGTTGGGGGACAGGCTTCCTACGAGCAGTACTTC
CDR3aa: CSVVGGQASYEQYF
j_gene: TRBJ2-7
d_gene: TRBD1
abundance: NA
v_gene: TRBV29-1

CDR3nt: TGTGCCAGCAGCCTCCTCAACCCCAGCGGTGCATATGGCTACACCTTC
CDR3aa: CASSLLNPSGAYGYTF
j_gene: TRBJ1-2
d_gene: NA
abundance: few
v_gene: TRBV7-2

CDR3nt: TGTGCCAGCAGCGGGGACAGGGCCAATAAGTATTTT
CDR3aa: CASSGDRANKYF
j_gene: TRBJ1-3
d_gene: TRBD1
abundance: NA
v_gene: TRBV9

CDR3nt: TGTGCCAGCAGTTACTCTAGCGGGGAGAGGACCTACGAGCAGTACTTC
CDR3aa: CASSYSSGERTYEQYF
j_gene: TRBJ2-7
d_gene: TRBD2
abundance: once
v_gene: TRBV6-5

CDR3nt: TGCAGCGTTGAAGATCTAGGGAGGTCCGACTATGGCTACACCTTC
CDR3aa: CSVEDLGRSDYGYTF
j_gene: TRBJ1-2
d_gene: NA
abundance: NA
v_gene: TRBV29-1

CDR3nt: TGTGCCAGCAGCCCAAAATCCACAGATACGCAGTATTTT
CDR3aa: CASSPKSTDTQYF
j_gene: TRBJ2-3
d_gene: NA
abundance: NA
v_gene: TRBV13

CDR3nt: TGCAGCGTTTTGACAGAGGACAAAAACATTCAGTACTTC
CDR3aa: CSVLTEDKNIQYF
j_gene: TRBJ2-4
d_gene: NA
abundance: NA
v_gene: TRBV29-1

CDR3nt: TGTGCCAGCAGCGCCAGGAATGAGCAGTTCTTC
CDR3aa: CASSARNEQFF
j_gene: TRBJ2-1
d_gene: NA
abundance: few
v_gene: TRBV21-1

CDR3nt: TGTGCCAGCAGCTTACCAGGACAGTGGAATGGCTACACCTTC
CDR3aa: CASSLPGQWNGYTF
j_gene: TRBJ1-2
d_gene: NA
abundance: NA
v_gene: TRBV7-9

CDR3nt: TGCGGCGTAAGCGGTGGGCAGTTGTACACCGGGGAGCTGTTTTTT
CDR3aa: CGVSGGQLYTGELFF
j_gene: TRBJ2-2
d_gene: NA
abundance: NA
v_gene: TRBV29-1

CDR3nt: TGCAGCGTCAGGGACGGACCATCCTACGAGCAGTACTTC
CDR3aa: CSVRDGPSYEQYF
j_gene: TRBJ2-7
d_gene: NA
abundance: NA
v_gene: TRBV29-1

CDR3nt: TGTGCCAGCAGTGTGGGACAGGGAGGGGGACAGCCCCAGCATTTT
CDR3aa: CASSVGQGGGQPQHF
j_gene: TRBJ1-5
d_gene: TRBD1
abundance: once
v_gene: TRBV2

CDR3nt: TGTGCCAGCAGCCTTTATGGGACAGAAGATTATGGCTACACCTTC
CDR3aa: CASSLYGTEDYGYTF
j_gene: TRBJ1-2
d_gene: TRBD1
abundance: few
v_gene: TRBV14

CDR3nt: TGTGCCTGGAGTGTGAAGGATGGCTACACCTTC
CDR3aa: CAWSVKDGYTF
j_gene: TRBJ1-2
d_gene: NA
abundance: NA
v_gene: TRBV30

CDR3nt: TGTGCCAGCCATCCCGGGACAGGGGGATACAATGAGCAGTTCTTC
CDR3aa: CASHPGTGGYNEQFF
j_gene: TRBJ2-1
d_gene: TRBD1
abundance: NA
v_gene: TRBV5-4

CDR3nt: TGCAGCGTTGAAGATCCCCTTCGCGCCGGGGAGCTGTTTTTT
CDR3aa: CSVEDPLRAGELFF
j_gene: TRBJ2-2
d_gene: NA
abundance: few
v_gene: TRBV29-1

CDR3nt: TGCAGCGTTGTAACGGGGGTTCCCGGGGAGCTGTTTTTT
CDR3aa: CSVVTGVPGELFF
j_gene: TRBJ2-2
d_gene: NA
abundance: NA
v_gene: TRBV29-1

CDR3nt: TGTGCCAGCAGCGTCGTAGCGGGGGGGCCGGACACAGATACGCAGTATTTT
CDR3aa: CASSVVAGGPDTDTQYF
j_gene: TRBJ2-3
d_gene: TRBD2
abundance: once
v_gene: TRBV9

CDR3nt: TGTGCCATCAGGGGACAGAGCACTGAAGCTTTCTTT
CDR3aa: CAIRGQSTEAFF
j_gene: TRBJ1-1
d_gene: TRBD1
abundance: NA
v_gene: TRBV10-3

CDR3nt: TGTGCCTGGCAGATAGGCAACGAAAAACTGTTTTTT
CDR3aa: CAWQIGNEKLFF
j_gene: TRBJ1-4
d_gene: NA
abundance: NA
v_gene: TRBV30

CDR3nt: TGTGCCAGCAGCTTGGTAGCCCTGAGGCGAATAGCCAAAAACATTCAGTACTTC
CDR3aa: CASSLVALRRIAKNIQYF
j_gene: TRBJ2-4
d_gene: NA
abundance: NA
v_gene: TRBV5-6

CDR3nt: TGTGCCAGCTCACCAGTGGAGGGGGGCCGCACCGGGGAGCTGTTTTTT
CDR3aa: CASSPVEGGRTGELFF
j_gene: TRBJ2-2
d_gene: NA
abundance: NA
v_gene: TRBV18

CDR3nt: TGTGCCAGCAGTCCCGGACAGGGTGGAACAGATACGCAGTATTTT
CDR3aa: CASSPGQGGTDTQYF
j_gene: TRBJ2-3
d_gene: TRBD1
abundance: once
v_gene: TRBV25-1

CDR3nt: TGTGCCAGCAGCGAGCAAGGCCAGCCCCAGCATTTT
CDR3aa: CASSEQGQPQHF
j_gene: TRBJ1-5
d_gene: NA
abundance: NA
v_gene: TRBV7-9

CDR3nt: TGTGCCAGCAGTTACGTTCAGAACGAGCAGTTCTTC
CDR3aa: CASSYVQNEQFF
j_gene: TRBJ2-1
d_gene: NA
abundance: NA
v_gene: TRBV6-6

CDR3nt: TGCGCCAGCAGCCCAATTTACGAGGGGCCCGGCGAAAAACTGTTTTTT
CDR3aa: CASSPIYEGPGEKLFF
j_gene: TRBJ1-4
d_gene: NA
abundance: few
v_gene: TRBV4-3

CDR3nt: TGTGCCAGCAGCTTGGCCAATCGCCCGCCGTTCTTT
CDR3aa: CASSLANRPPFF
j_gene: TRBJ1-1
d_gene: NA
abundance: few
v_gene: TRBV5-6

CDR3nt: TGTGCCAGCAGTCCTATTAGCGGGGGGCCCTACAATGAGCAGTTCTTC
CDR3aa: CASSPISGGPYNEQFF
j_gene: TRBJ2-1
d_gene: TRBD2
abundance: NA
v_gene: TRBV27

CDR3nt: TGCAGTGCCAGCGAACTCCCTGAAGCTTTCTTT
CDR3aa: CSASELPEAFF
j_gene: TRBJ1-1
d_gene: NA
abundance: once
v_gene: TRBV20-1